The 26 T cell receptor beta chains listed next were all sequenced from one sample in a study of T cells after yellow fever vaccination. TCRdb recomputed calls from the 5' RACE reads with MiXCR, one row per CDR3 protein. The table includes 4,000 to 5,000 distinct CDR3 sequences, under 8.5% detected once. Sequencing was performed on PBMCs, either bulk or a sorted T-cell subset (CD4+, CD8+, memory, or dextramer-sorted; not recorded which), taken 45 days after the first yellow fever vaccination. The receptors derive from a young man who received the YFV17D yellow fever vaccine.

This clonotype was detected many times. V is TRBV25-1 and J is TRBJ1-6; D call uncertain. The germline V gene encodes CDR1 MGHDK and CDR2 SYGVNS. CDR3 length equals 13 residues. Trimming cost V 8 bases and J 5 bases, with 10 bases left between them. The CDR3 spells CASSYTDNSPLHF. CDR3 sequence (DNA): TGTGCCAGCTCCTACACGGATAATTCACCCCTCCACTTT.

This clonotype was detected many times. The CDR3 DNA follows: TGCGCCAGCAGGGGGCTAGAGGCCAGCTGGAATGAGCAGTTCTTC. It yields the protein CASRGLEASWNEQFF. The chain employs TRBV4-1 and TRBJ2-1, with D perhaps matching TRBD1 (5 bases). The V end was cut by 6 bases, the J end by 7 bases, with 19 bases between. The CDR3 length is 15 residues. Germline CDR1 MGHRA, CDR2 YSYEKL.

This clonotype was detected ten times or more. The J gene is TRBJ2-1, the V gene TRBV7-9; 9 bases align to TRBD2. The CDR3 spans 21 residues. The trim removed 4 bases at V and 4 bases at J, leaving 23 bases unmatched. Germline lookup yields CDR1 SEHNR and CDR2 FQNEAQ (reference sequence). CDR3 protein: CASSSPRPGTDLAGTYNEQFF. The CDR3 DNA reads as TGTGCCAGCAGCTCACCAAGGCCCGGGACAGATCTAGCGGGGACTTACAATGAGCAGTTCTTC.

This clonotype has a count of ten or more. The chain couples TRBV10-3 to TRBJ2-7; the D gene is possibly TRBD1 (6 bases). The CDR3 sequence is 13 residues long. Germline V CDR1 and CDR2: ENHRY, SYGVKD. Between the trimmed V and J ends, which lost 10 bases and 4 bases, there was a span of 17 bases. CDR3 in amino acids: CATSIGTKYEQYV. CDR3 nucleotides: TGTGCCACCTCTATTGGGACAAAGTACGAGCAGTACGTC.

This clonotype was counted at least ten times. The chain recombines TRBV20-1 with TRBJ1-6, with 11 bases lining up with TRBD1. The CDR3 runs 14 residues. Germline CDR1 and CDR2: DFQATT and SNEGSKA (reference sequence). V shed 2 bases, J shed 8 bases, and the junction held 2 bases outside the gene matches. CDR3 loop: CSARPGQGDSPLHF. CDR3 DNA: TGCAGTGCTAGACCGGGACAGGGGGATTCACCCCTCCACTTT.

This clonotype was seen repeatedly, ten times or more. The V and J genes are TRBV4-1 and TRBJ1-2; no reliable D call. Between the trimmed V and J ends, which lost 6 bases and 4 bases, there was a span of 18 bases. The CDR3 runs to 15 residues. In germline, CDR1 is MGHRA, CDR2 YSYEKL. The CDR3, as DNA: TGCGCCAGCAGTGAGGTCTTAAAACACCCCTATGGCTACACCTTC. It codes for CASSEVLKHPYGYTF.

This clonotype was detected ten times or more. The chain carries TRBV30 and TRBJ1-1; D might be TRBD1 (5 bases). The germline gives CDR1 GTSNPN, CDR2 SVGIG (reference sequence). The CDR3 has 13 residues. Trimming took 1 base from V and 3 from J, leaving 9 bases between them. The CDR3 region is CAWSGEGYTEAFF. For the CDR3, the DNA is TGTGCCTGGAGTGGCGAGGGGTACACTGAAGCTTTCTTT.

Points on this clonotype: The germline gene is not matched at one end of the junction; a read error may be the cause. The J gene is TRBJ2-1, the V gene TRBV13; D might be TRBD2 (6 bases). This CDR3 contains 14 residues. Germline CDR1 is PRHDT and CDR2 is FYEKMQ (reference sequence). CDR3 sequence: CAISPGGLCREQFF. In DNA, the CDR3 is TGTGCCATCAGCCCCGGGGGACTCTGCAGGGAGCAGTTCTTC.

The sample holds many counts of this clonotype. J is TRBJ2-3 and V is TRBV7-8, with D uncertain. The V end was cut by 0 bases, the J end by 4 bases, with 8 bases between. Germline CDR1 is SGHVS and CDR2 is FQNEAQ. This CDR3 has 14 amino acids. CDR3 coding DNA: TGTGCCAGCAGCTTAGCAGGGTACCCAGATACGCAGTATTTT. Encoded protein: CASSLAGYPDTQYF.

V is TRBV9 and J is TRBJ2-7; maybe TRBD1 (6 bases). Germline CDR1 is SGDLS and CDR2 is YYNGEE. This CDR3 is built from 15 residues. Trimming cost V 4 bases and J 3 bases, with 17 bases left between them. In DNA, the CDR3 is TGTGCCAGCAGCCCCCGAGACAGGCTCCACTACGAGCAGTACTTC. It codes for CASSPRDRLHYEQYF. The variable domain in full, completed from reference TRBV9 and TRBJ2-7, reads DSGVTQTPKHLITATGQRVTLRCSPRSGDLSVYWYQQSLDQGLQFLIQYYNGEERAKGNILERFSAQQFPDLHSELNLSSLELGDSALYFCASSPRDRLHYEQYFGPGTRLTVT.

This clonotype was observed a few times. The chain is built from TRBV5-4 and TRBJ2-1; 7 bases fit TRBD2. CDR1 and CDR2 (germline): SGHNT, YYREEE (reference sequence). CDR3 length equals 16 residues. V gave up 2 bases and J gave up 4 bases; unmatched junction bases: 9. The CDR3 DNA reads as TGTGCCAGCAGCTTCCGGGGAGCGGGGATTTACAATGAGCAGTTCTTC. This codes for CASSFRGAGIYNEQFF.

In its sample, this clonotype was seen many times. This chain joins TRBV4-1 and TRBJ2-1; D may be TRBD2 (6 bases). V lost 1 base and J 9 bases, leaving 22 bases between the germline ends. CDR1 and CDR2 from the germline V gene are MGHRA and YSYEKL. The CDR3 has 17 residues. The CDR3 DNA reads TGCGCCAGCAGCCAAGGGAGGGTGGAAGGGGTTCTGGGTGAGCAGTTCTTC. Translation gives CASSQGRVEGVLGEQFF.

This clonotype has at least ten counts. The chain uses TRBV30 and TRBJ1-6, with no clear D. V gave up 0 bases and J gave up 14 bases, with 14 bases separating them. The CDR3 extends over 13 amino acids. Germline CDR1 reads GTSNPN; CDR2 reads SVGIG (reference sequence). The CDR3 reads CAWSVLPRGSLHF. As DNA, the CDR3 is TGTGCCTGGAGTGTACTACCTCGGGGATCCCTCCACTTT.

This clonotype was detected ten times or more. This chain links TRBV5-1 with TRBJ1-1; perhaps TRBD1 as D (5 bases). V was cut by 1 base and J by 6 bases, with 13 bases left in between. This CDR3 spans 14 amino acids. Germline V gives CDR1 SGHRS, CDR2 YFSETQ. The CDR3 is CASSLTTRDAEAFF. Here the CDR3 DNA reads TGCGCCAGCAGCTTGACTACACGGGACGCTGAAGCTTTCTTT. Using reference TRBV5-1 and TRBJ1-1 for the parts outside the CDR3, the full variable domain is KAGVTQTPRYLIKTRGQQVTLSCSPISGHRSVSWYQQTPGQGLQFLFEYFSETQRNKGNFPGRFSGRQFSNSRSEMNVSTLELGDSALYLCASSLTTRDAEAFFGQGTRLTVV.

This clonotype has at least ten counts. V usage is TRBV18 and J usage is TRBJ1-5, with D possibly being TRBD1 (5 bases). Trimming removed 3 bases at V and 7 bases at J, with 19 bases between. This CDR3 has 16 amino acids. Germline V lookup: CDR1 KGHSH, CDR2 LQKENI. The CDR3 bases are TGTGCCAGCTCACCTACAATTGGGGCAGTCGGGCAGCCCCAGCATTTT. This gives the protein CASSPTIGAVGQPQHF.

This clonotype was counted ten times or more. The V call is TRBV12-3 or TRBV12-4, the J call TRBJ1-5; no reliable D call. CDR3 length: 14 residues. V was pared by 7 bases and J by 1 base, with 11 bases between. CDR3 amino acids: CASTLTGSNQPQHF. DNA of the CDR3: TGTGCCAGCACCCTAACTGGGAGCAATCAGCCCCAGCATTTT.

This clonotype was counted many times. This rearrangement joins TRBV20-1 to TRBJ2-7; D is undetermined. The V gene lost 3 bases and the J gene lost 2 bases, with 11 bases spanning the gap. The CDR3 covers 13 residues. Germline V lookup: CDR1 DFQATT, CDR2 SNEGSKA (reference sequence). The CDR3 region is CSARLGHAYEQYF. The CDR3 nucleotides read TGCAGTGCTAGGCTGGGCCATGCCTACGAGCAGTACTTC.

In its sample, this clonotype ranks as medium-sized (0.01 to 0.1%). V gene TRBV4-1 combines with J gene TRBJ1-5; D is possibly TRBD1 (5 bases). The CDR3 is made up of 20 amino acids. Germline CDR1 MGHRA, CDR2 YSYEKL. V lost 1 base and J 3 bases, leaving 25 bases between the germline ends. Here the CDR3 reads CASSQVWPTTRSRVNQPQHF. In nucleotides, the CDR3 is TGCGCCAGCAGCCAAGTTTGGCCCACGACGCGCTCCAGGGTCAATCAGCCCCAGCATTTT.

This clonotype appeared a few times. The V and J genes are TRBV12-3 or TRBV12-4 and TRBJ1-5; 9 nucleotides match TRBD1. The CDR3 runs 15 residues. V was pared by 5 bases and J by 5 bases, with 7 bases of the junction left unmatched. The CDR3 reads CASSQSGQGHQPQHF. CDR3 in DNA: TGTGCCAGCAGTCAATCGGGACAGGGACATCAGCCCCAGCATTTT.

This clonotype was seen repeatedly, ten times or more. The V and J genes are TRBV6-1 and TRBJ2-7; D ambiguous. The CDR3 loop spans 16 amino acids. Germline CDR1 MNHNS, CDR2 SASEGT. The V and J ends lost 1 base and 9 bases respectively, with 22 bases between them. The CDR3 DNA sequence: TGTGCCAGCAGTGAAGTAAAAGGATCAGAACGAATCTCGCAGTACTTC. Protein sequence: CASSEVKGSERISQYF.

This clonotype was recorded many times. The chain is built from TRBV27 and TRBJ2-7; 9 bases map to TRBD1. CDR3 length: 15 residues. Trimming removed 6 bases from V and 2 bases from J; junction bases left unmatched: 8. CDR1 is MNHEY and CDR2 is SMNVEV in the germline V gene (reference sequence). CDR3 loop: CASSPGGTGTYEQYF. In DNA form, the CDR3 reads TGTGCCAGCAGCCCTGGTGGGACAGGGACCTACGAGCAGTACTTC.

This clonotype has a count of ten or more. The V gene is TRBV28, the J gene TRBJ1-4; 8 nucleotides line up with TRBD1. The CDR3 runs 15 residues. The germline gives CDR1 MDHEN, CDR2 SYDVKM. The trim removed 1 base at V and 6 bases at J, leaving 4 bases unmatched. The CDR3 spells CASSLSGQGYEKLFF. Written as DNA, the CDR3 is TGTGCCAGCAGTTTATCCGGACAGGGCTATGAAAAACTGTTTTTT.

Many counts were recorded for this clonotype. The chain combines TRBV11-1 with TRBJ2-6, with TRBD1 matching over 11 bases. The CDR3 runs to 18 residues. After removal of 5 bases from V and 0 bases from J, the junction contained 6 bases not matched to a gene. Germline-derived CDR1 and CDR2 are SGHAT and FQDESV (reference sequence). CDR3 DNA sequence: TGTGCCAGCAGCGCCTCCGGGACAGGGGGCTCTGGGGCCAACGTCCTGACTTTC. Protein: CASSASGTGGSGANVLTF.

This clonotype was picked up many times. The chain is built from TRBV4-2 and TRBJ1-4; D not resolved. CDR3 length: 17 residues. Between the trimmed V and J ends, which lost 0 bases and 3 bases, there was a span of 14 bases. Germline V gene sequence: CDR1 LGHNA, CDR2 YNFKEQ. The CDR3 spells CASSQDYSWRPNEKLFF. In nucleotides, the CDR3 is TGTGCCAGCAGCCAAGATTATAGTTGGAGACCTAATGAAAAACTGTTTTTT.

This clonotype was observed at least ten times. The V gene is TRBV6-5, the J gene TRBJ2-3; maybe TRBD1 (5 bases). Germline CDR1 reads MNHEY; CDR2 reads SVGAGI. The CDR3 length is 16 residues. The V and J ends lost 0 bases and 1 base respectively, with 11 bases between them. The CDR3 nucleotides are TGTGCCAGCAGTTACTCCCCAACAGGCCGCACAGATACGCAGTATTTT. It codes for CASSYSPTGRTDTQYF.

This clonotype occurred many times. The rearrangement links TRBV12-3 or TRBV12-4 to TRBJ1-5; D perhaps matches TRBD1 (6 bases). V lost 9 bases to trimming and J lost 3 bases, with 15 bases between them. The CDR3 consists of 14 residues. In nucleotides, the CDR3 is TGTGCCAGTAGGGGGGGTGGGTACAATCAGCCCCAGCATTTT. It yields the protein CASRGGGYNQPQHF.